The clone carrying this TCR beta chain turned up a few times. Its antigen is still unknown. This sample stems from a study of T cells after yellow fever vaccination. Across the study: For low cell numbers, libraries were made with SMART-Seq v4 Ultra Low Input.

TCRdb reprocessed the 5' RACE reads via MiXCR and lists one record per CDR3 protein. Of 120,000 or so distinct CDR3 sequences listed, approximately 9% are singletons. The CDR3 has 17 residues. CDR1 SGDLS and CDR2 YYNGEE come from the germline V gene. V was clipped by 3 bases and J by 3 bases; unmatched bases: 9. Study outcomes and limitations: Overlap between CD4 and CD8 compartments was detected for a small share of clonotypes. Sorted repertoires could include abundant contaminating clonotypes from bulk cells.

Sequenced here: CD8+ T cells sorted from PBMCs, sampled on the day of the yellow fever booster vaccination. The chain combines TRBV9 with TRBJ2-3; 11 bases are shared with TRBD2. The receptor was isolated from a man aged 18 to 29 who received the YFV17D yellow fever vaccine. This CDR3 is CASSDGELAGVTDTQYF. In nucleotides, the CDR3 is TGTGCCAGCAGCGACGGAGAACTAGCGGGGGTGACAGATACGCAGTATTTT. Full variable domain (missing parts from reference TRBV9 and TRBJ2-3): DSGVTQTPKHLITATGQRVTLRCSPRSGDLSVYWYQQSLDQGLQFLIQYYNGEERAKGNILERFSAQQFPDLHSELNLSSLELGDSALYFCASSDGELAGVTDTQYFGPGTRLTVL.